One and the same sample provided the 30 T cell receptor beta chains below, sequenced in a study of T-cell reconstitution after alpha-beta-depleted transplantation in children (dated by TCRdb to about 2016). Explained via the paper, the treatment or condition label denotes: allogeneic hematopoietic cell transplantation with graft depleted of TCRalphabeta T cells and CD19 B cells. The library was made by PCR. This sample was sequenced with an Illumina HiSeq 2500. TCR libraries were prepared with molecular barcoding, using unique molecular identifiers to normalize TCRbeta repertoire quantification. The public reads were quality trimmed at Q25 with fastp and then assembled into clones with MiXCR by TCRdb, keeping productive beta chains. One record per CDR3 amino acid sequence lists the most common genes and DNA. In this sample the table shows about 460,000 distinct CDR3 sequences, about 10% of which occur a single time. The ten largest clones take up around 2.2% of the sample.

Material: PBMCs, obtained before TCRalphabeta/CD19-depleted stem cell transplant. The receptor source for this set is a child aged 2 to 10 with inherited bone marrow failure, due to receive a stem cell transplant.

This clonotype showed up many times. CDR3 sequence: CASSGRSGGTDTQYF. CDR3 in DNA: TGTGCCAGCAGCGGGAGGAGCGGGGGCACAGATACGCAGTATTTT. The V and J genes are TRBV12-3 or TRBV12-4 and TRBJ2-3; 7 nucleotides align to TRBD2. V lost 6 bases, J lost 1 base, and 7 bases stayed unmatched. There are 15 residues in the CDR3.

This clonotype was counted only a few times. CDR3 sequence reads: CAWSEGRVDEQFF. CDR3 DNA: TGTGCCTGGAGTGAAGGAAGGGTCGATGAGCAGTTCTTC. The V gene is TRBV30, the J gene TRBJ2-1; the D is unclear. The CDR3 is 13 amino acids. Trimming removed 1 base from V and 8 bases from J, with 12 bases in between. Germline V CDR1 and CDR2: GTSNPN, SVGIG (reference sequence).

This clonotype appeared many times. The chain links TRBV7-2 to TRBJ2-7; TRBD1 matches at 7 bases. The CDR3 has 15 amino acids. The V segment lost 1 base and the J segment 2 bases; nucleotides outside the gene matches: 5. Germline V gene data show CDR1 as SGHTA and CDR2 as FQGNSA. CDR3 region: CASSLVGDRTYEQYF. The CDR3 DNA sequence: TGTGCCAGCAGCTTAGTGGGGGACAGAACCTACGAGCAGTACTTC.

This clonotype was detected many times. V usage is TRBV19 and J usage is TRBJ2-5, with a tentative D call TRBD2 (5 bases). Trimming removed 3 bases from V and 1 base from J, with 12 bases in between. The CDR3 has 15 residues. Germline loops: CDR1 LNHDA, CDR2 SQIVND (reference sequence). CDR3 region: CASSMGETFQETQYF. The CDR3 DNA follows: TGTGCCAGTAGTATGGGAGAAACCTTCCAAGAGACCCAGTACTTC.

The V and J genes are TRBV20-1 and TRBJ2-1; possibly TRBD2 for D (6 bases). The CDR3 spans 12 residues. V lost 7 bases and J 10 bases, leaving 17 bases between the germline ends. From germline, CDR1 is DFQATT and CDR2 SNEGSKA (reference sequence). The CDR3 loop is CSGLGLREEQFF. CDR3 DNA sequence: TGCAGTGGGCTGGGGTTGCGGGAAGAGCAGTTCTTC.

This clonotype was picked up a small number of times. V and J are TRBV27 and TRBJ2-7; unclear D gene. Between the trimmed V and J ends, which lost 3 bases and 4 bases, there was a span of 10 bases. The CDR3 runs 13 residues. Per the germline V gene, CDR1 is MNHEY and CDR2 is SMNVEV (reference sequence). CDR3 in amino acids: CASSFSTEYEQYF. The CDR3 DNA reads as TGTGCCAGCAGTTTTTCGACGGAATACGAGCAGTACTTC.

At least ten counts were recorded for this clonotype. This rearrangement joins TRBV12-3 or TRBV12-4 to TRBJ1-1, with TRBD1 matching 9 bases. The trim removed 6 bases at V and 6 bases at J, leaving 14 bases unmatched. CDR3 size: 16 residues. The CDR3 loop is CASRLRSGQGNAEAFF. The CDR3 DNA reads as TGTGCCAGCAGATTACGATCGGGACAGGGAAACGCTGAAGCTTTCTTT.

This clonotype was recorded at least ten times. The DNA of the CDR3 is TGCGCCAGCAGCCAAGAAGCGATCGGACTGTACACAGATACGCAGTATTTT. Protein product: CASSQEAIGLYTDTQYF. This chain joins TRBV4-3 and TRBJ2-3; possible D gene TRBD2, 5 bases. This CDR3 comprises 17 residues. V was cut by 0 bases and J by 2 bases, with 15 bases left in between. Germline lookup yields CDR1 LGHNA and CDR2 YSLEER.

This clonotype was recorded many times. This sequence joins TRBV28 and TRBJ2-1; TRBD2 aligns across 11 bases. V lost 1 base and J lost 2; bases outside the gene matches: 7. Germline CDR1 and CDR2: MDHEN and SYDVKM. The CDR3 is 18 amino acids. The CDR3 DNA reads TGTGCCAGCAGTTTATCCTTAACTAGCGGGAGAGCCTACAATGAGCAGTTCTTC. Translating gives CASSLSLTSGRAYNEQFF.

This clonotype was observed many times. This chain uses TRBV7-2 with TRBJ2-7; 7 bases fit TRBD1. Germline-derived CDR1 and CDR2 are SGHTA and FQGNSA. Unmatched junction bases numbered 9, after V lost 5 bases and J lost 2 bases. The CDR3 totals 15 residues. For the CDR3, the DNA is TGTGCCAGCAGCCCGAGTGTCGACAGGGCCTACGAGCAGTACTTC. Translation gives CASSPSVDRAYEQYF.

The table lists this clonotype with a few counts. The chain employs TRBV11-2 and TRBJ2-1; the D gene could be TRBD1 or TRBD2 (6 bases each). Germline V gives CDR1 SGHAT, CDR2 FQNNGV. The CDR3 covers 18 residues. V lost 4 bases and J 4 bases, leaving 23 bases between the germline ends. The chain's CDR3 is CASSSSRAQKGGYNEQFF. The CDR3 DNA follows: TGTGCCAGCAGCTCCTCCCGGGCCCAAAAAGGGGGGTACAATGAGCAGTTCTTC.

V usage is TRBV29-1 and J usage is TRBJ2-7; 15 nucleotides agree with TRBD2. The junction had 6 bases not matched to a gene; V was cut back by 4 bases and J by 5 bases. Germline V CDR1 and CDR2: SQVTM, ANQGSEA. The CDR3 contains 15 residues. DNA for the CDR3: TGCAGCGTTGTAGGGACTAGCGGGAGGTCTAACGAGCAGTACTTC. Its protein is CSVVGTSGRSNEQYF.

This clonotype was recorded at least ten times. The chain couples TRBV2 to TRBJ1-3, with 7 bases fitting TRBD1. Germline-derived CDR1 and CDR2 are SNHLY and FYNNEI. CDR3 length: 13 residues. The V and J ends lost 7 bases and 5 bases, in that order; junction bases with no gene match: 5. The CDR3 DNA sequence: TGTGCCAGCACAAAGGGGGCGAGAAACACCATATATTTT. As protein: CASTKGARNTIYF.

This clonotype appeared many times. The V call is TRBV7-2, the J call TRBJ2-1; 7 nucleotides align to TRBD2. The V gene end was trimmed by 1 base and the J gene end by 7 bases; junction bases not matched to a gene: 7. The CDR3 has 15 residues. Germline CDR1 and CDR2: SGHTA and FQGNSA. CDR3 bases: TGTGCCAGCAGCTTAGTGGCGAAGCGGGGTAATGAGCAGTTCTTC. Translating it yields CASSLVAKRGNEQFF.

This clonotype was detected a few times. This chain joins TRBV12-3 or TRBV12-4 and TRBJ2-1; TRBD2 matches 12 bases. The length of the CDR3 is 15 residues. V trimming: 6 bases; J trimming: 6 bases; junction bases outside the gene matches: 6. CDR3 amino acids: CASSYTGLAGNEQFF. The CDR3 DNA is TGTGCCAGCAGCTATACGGGACTAGCGGGCAATGAGCAGTTCTTC.

This clonotype was counted many times. The V call is TRBV27, the J call TRBJ1-1; D is unresolved. V was clipped by 2 bases and J by 1 base, with 11 bases between them. The CDR3 contains 15 residues. Per the germline V gene, CDR1 is MNHEY and CDR2 is SMNVEV (reference sequence). The CDR3 DNA reads as TGTGCCAGCAGTTTAAAAGACATACAGAACACTGAAGCTTTCTTT. The encoded protein is CASSLKDIQNTEAFF.

This clonotype has at least ten counts. The chain is built from TRBV6-2 or TRBV6-3 and TRBJ2-1, with D possibly TRBD2 on 5 matching bases. Per germline, CDR1 MNHEY and CDR2 SVGEGT. The CDR3 spans 17 residues. V lost 6 bases and J 4 bases, leaving 22 bases between the germline ends. The CDR3 spells CASRDLPGEGDYNEQFF. CDR3 sequence (DNA): TGTGCCAGCAGGGATCTCCCGGGTGAGGGAGATTACAATGAGCAGTTCTTC.

This clonotype was counted many times. The V call is TRBV7-2, the J call TRBJ1-5; D gene unclear. The ends were cut back, 1 base at V and 3 bases at J, with 10 bases in the middle. The germline gives CDR1 SGHTA, CDR2 FQGNSA. The CDR3 consists of 15 residues. CDR3 nucleotides: TGTGCCAGCAGCTTAGTAGTGGGGAACAATCAGCCCCAGCATTTT. This codes for CASSLVVGNNQPQHF. The whole variable domain, remainder taken from reference TRBV7-2 and TRBJ1-5, is GAGVSQSPSNKVTEKGKDVELRCDPISGHTALYWYRQSLGQGLEFLIYFQGNSAPDKSGLPSDRFSAERTGGSVSTLTIQRTQQEDSAVYLCASSLVVGNNQPQHFGDGTRLSIL.

This clonotype was picked up a small number of times. The rearrangement uses TRBV20-1 and TRBJ2-4; 13 bases are shared with TRBD2. The CDR3 is 20 amino acids. Germline CDR1 and CDR2: DFQATT and SNEGSKA (reference sequence). V shed 0 bases and J 0 bases; nucleotides not matched to a gene: 11. The CDR3 DNA is TGCAGTGCTAGAGATGGAGGACTAGCGGGAGAGACCTTAGCCAAAAACATTCAGTACTTC. This gives the protein CSARDGGLAGETLAKNIQYF.

This clonotype was detected many times. V gene TRBV27 combines with J gene TRBJ2-6; a possible D gene is TRBD1 (5 bases). Trimming pared 11 bases from V and 1 base from J, leaving 12 bases between. The V gene's germline CDR1 is MNHEY and CDR2 SMNVEV (reference sequence). This CDR3 has 14 amino acids. The CDR3 nucleotides read TGTGCCGGTGTCTCAGGGTCTGGGGCCAACGTCCTGACTTTC. The encoded protein is CAGVSGSGANVLTF.

This clonotype was picked up a small number of times. This sequence joins TRBV13 and TRBJ2-7, with a weak D call TRBD1 (6 bases). Germline loops: CDR1 PRHDT, CDR2 FYEKMQ (reference sequence). CDR3 length: 16 amino acids. V shed 3 bases and J shed 3 bases, with 18 bases lying between them. CDR3 coding DNA: TGTGCCAGCAGCTTCTTATCCAGGGGACGGTTCTACGAGCAGTACTTC. This encodes CASSFLSRGRFYEQYF.

This clonotype has more than one count but fewer than ten. V usage is TRBV29-1 and J usage is TRBJ1-3; 9 nucleotides align to TRBD1. V dropped 6 bases and J dropped 4; count of bases not matched to a gene: 7. This CDR3 has 14 amino acids. Per the germline V gene, CDR1 is SQVTM and CDR2 is ANQGSEA. CDR3 protein: CSVTTGGEGNTIYF. DNA of the CDR3: TGCAGCGTCACCACAGGGGGCGAAGGAAACACCATATATTTT.

The V call is TRBV6-2 or TRBV6-3, the J call TRBJ2-7; D unclear. Germline values: CDR1 MNHEY, CDR2 SVGEGT. The CDR3 loop spans 15 amino acids. Trimming cost V 2 bases and J 5 bases, with 16 bases left between them. The CDR3 nucleotides are TGTGCCAGCAGTTACGACGTCCTCCTGGTCGACGAGCAGTACTTC. This gives the protein CASSYDVLLVDEQYF.

As for this clonotype: One base away lies a much larger clone, so this may be a sequencing read error. The chain recombines TRBV5-1 with TRBJ2-1, with 13 bases matching TRBD2. The CDR3 loop spans 18 amino acids. The V gene end was trimmed by 1 base and the J gene end by 7 bases; junction bases not matched to a gene: 11. In germline, CDR1 is SGHRS, CDR2 YFSETQ. DNA of the CDR3: TGCGCCAGCAGCTTGTTTCGTGGACTAGCGGGAGAGGGGAATGAGCAGTTCTTC. This translates into CASSLFRGLAGEGNEQFF. The whole variable domain, remainder taken from reference TRBV5-1 and TRBJ2-1, is KAGVTQTPRYLIKTRGQQVTLSCSPISGHRSVSWYQQTPGQGLQFLFEYFSETQRNKGNFPGRFSGRQFSNSRSEMNVSTLELGDSALYLCASSLFRGLAGEGNEQFFGPGTRLTVL.

In its sample, this clonotype was seen a few times. The chain has TRBV12-3 or TRBV12-4 and TRBJ2-3; 12 bases are a match to TRBD2. This CDR3 comprises 15 residues. The J segment lost 9 bases and the V segment lost 2 bases, leaving 6 bases of the junction unmatched. CDR3 bases: TGTGCCAGCAGTTTACCTAGCGGGAGGGCGATAACGCAGTATTTT. This encodes CASSLPSGRAITQYF.

This clonotype was detected many times. The V call is TRBV21-1, the J call TRBJ1-5; TRBD1 was called by the table and not checked on the DNA. TRBV21-1 is a pseudogene. CDR3 length: 15 residues. The CDR3 DNA is TGTGCCAGCAGCAAACCCGCCGCCTCGGGACAGCCCCAGCATTTT. Translation: CASSKPAASGQPQHF.

There are a few counts of this clonotype. The V call is TRBV4-2, the J call TRBJ1-1, with D perhaps TRBD1 (6 bases). CDR3 length: 16 amino acids. The germline V gene has CDR1 LGHNA and CDR2 YNFKEQ. V was cut by 2 bases and J by 6 bases, with 19 bases left in between. CDR3 coding DNA: TGTGCCAGCAGCCAAAAGGACAGCACCATGGATGCTGAAGCTTTCTTT. This codes for CASSQKDSTMDAEAFF.

This clonotype has ten or more counts. For the CDR3, the DNA is TGTGCCAGCAGAGAGGGGCGGGAAACCGGGGAGCTGTTTTTT. Encoded protein: CASREGRETGELFF. The chain has TRBV6-2 or TRBV6-3 and TRBJ2-2; perhaps TRBD2 as D (6 bases). This CDR3 contains 14 residues. Germline CDR1 MNHEY, CDR2 SVGEGT. V was clipped by 6 bases and J by 5 bases, with 13 bases between them.

This clonotype was observed a handful of times. The CDR3: CSPQEGDSPLHF. The CDR3 DNA sequence: TGCAGTCCTCAAGAGGGGGACTCACCCCTCCACTTT. The chain employs TRBV20-1 and TRBJ1-6; TRBD1 is a possible D gene (6 bases). The CDR3 has 12 amino acids. Germline V lookup: CDR1 DFQATT, CDR2 SNEGSKA (reference sequence). V was pared by 8 bases and J by 10 bases, with 15 bases between.

With respect to this clonotype: Given a much more abundant clone one base away, this may be a read error. The chain links TRBV28 to TRBJ2-5, with 14 bases fitting TRBD2. The germline CDR1 and CDR2 sequences are MDHEN and SYDVKM. After removal of 3 bases from V and 5 bases from J, the junction contained 11 bases not matched to a gene. This CDR3 is built from 18 residues. The CDR3 DNA sequence: TGTGCCAGCAGTTTGGCGGTCGGGACTAGCGGGAGTGGGGAGACCCAGTACTTC. Protein: CASSLAVGTSGSGETQYF.